The present T cell receptor beta chain was sequenced within a study of T cell responses to AZD1222 COVID-19 vaccine. The repertoire was sequenced with immunoSEQ multiplex PCR; TCRdb's copy has only in-frame clones and lacks some. The sample shows roughly 200,000 clones, approximately 94% of them seen only once. With 1 base removed from V and 0 bases from J, the gap between germline ends came to 10 bases. The CDR3 has 15 amino acids. Germline V gene sequence: CDR1 SGHVS, CDR2 FNYEAQ. This TCR came from an adult in good health. The sample was peripheral blood, taken on day 0 of MenACWY control vaccination. The J gene is TRBJ2-7, the V gene TRBV7-6; the D gene could be TRBD1 or TRBD2 (5 bases each). Here the CDR3 DNA reads TGTGCCAGCAGCTTAGGGGACGGGAACTCCTACGAGCAGTACTTC. Amino acid sequence: CASSLGDGNSYEQYF.